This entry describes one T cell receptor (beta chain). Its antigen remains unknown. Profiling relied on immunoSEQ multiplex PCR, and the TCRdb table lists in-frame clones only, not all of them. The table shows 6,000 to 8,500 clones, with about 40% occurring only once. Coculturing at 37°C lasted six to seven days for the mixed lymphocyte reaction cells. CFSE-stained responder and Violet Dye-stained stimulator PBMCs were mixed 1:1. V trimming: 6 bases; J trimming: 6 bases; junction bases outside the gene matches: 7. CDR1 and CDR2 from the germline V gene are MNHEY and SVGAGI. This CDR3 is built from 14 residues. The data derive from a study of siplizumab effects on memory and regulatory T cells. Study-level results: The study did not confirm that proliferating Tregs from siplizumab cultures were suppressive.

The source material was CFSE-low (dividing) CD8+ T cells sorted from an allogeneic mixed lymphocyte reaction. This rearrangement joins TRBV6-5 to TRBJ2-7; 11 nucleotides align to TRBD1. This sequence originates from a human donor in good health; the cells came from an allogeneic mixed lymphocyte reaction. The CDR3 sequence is CASSPDRGLSEQYF. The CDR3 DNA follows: TGTGCCAGCAGCCCGGACAGGGGGCTGAGCGAGCAGTACTTC.